This entry concerns a single T cell receptor (beta chain). Profiling relied on immunoSEQ multiplex PCR, and the TCRdb table lists in-frame clones only, not all of them. The sample carries tens of thousands of clones, over 70% recorded once. The CDR3 spans 16 residues. Trimming left V 0 bases short and J 1 base short, with 11 bases between. Germline V CDR1 and CDR2: LGHNA, YSLEER. These data come from a study of lymphopenia after photon versus proton radiotherapy. This chain connects TRBV4-3 to TRBJ2-3; D is perhaps TRBD2 (6 bases). The starting material was peripheral blood, obtained from a patient treated with proton-based radiotherapy. The source of this sequence is a man at least 80 years old with esophageal cancer. The CDR3 region is CASSQDRLAGTDTQYF. CDR3 nucleotides: TGCGCCAGCAGCCAAGATAGGTTAGCGGGCACAGATACGCAGTATTTT.